Included here is one T cell receptor (beta chain) sequence, with context. The CDR3 spans 11 residues. The germline V gene has CDR1 KGHSH and CDR2 LQKENI. Trimming stripped 5 bases from V and 7 bases from J, with 3 bases between. This entry belongs to a study of OX40 agonist ivuxolimab in advanced cancers. Across the whole study: Among those treated, three patients had partial responses, one with hepatocellular carcinoma and two with cutaneous melanoma.

This table comes from immunoSEQ multiplex PCR, and its TCRdb copy is limited to in-frame clones, with some not included. The sample lists tens of thousands of clones; more than 70% were seen once. This specimen consisted of CD4+ or CD8+ T cells sorted from blood, obtained in a trial of the OX40 agonist ivuxolimab. The TCR originated in an adult with an advanced solid tumor such as melanoma, head and neck, liver or kidney cancer. This chain links TRBV18 with TRBJ1-6; no clear D gene. The CDR3 DNA reads as TGTGCCAGCTCAGCGAATTCACCCCTCCACTTT. It encodes CASSANSPLHF.